This T cell receptor beta chain was identified in a study of blood T cell repertoires in COVID-19. For the study at large: COVID-19 samples collected from the United States, Italy and Spain covered acute and convalescent phases.

Authors' processing steps: Reference gene primer amplification gave nucleated cell count estimates. Only in-frame clones appear in the TCRdb table, and some are missing; sequencing was by immunoSEQ multiplex PCR. V, J and clone size are taken as reported in that table, and D and trimming were inferred from the DNA itself. The top ten clones hold roughly 9.7% of a sample with more than 35,000 clones, approximately 85% of them seen once. The V gene end was trimmed by 3 bases and the J gene end by 0 bases; junction bases not matched to a gene: 7. This CDR3 is built from 17 residues. Germline CDR1 and CDR2: SNHLY and FYNNEI.

The receptor was derived from a human donor in a cohort sampled during active COVID-19. The gene calls are TRBV2 and TRBJ1-2; 10 bases line up with TRBD1. Sequenced: peripheral blood. CDR3 amino acids: CASSDPGQGMTNYGYTF. The CDR3 DNA is TGTGCCAGCAGTGATCCGGGACAGGGGATGACTAACTATGGCTACACCTTC. The full variable domain, rest sourced from reference TRBV2 and TRBJ1-2, is EPEVTQTPSHQVTQMGQEVILRCVPISNHLYFYWYRQILGQKVEFLVSFYNNEISEKSEIFDDQFSVERPDGSNFTLKIRSTKLEDSAMYFCASSDPGQGMTNYGYTFGSGTRLTVV.